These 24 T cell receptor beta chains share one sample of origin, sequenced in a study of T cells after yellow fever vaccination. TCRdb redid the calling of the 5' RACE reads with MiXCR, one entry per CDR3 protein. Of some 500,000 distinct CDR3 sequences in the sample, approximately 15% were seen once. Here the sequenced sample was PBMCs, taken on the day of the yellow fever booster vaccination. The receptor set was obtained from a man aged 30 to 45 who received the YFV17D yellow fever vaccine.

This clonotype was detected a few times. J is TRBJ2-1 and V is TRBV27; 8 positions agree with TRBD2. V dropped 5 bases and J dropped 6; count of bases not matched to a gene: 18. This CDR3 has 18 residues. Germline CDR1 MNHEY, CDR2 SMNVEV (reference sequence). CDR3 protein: CASSTAGTSPVEGNEQFF. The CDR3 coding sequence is TGTGCCAGCAGTACCGCCGGGACTAGTCCGGTCGAGGGCAATGAGCAGTTCTTC.

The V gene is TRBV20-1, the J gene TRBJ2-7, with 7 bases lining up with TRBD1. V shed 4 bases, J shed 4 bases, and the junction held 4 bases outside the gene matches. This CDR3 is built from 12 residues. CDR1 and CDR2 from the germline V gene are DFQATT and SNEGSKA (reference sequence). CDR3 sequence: CSATGQPYEQYF. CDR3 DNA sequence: TGCAGTGCTACGGGACAGCCTTACGAGCAGTACTTC.

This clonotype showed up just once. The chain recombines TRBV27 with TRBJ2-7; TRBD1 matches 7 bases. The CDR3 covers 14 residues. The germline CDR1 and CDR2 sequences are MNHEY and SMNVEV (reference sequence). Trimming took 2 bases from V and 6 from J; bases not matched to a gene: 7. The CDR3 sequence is CASSLDRVGGEQYF. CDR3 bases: TGTGCCAGCAGTTTAGACAGGGTCGGAGGCGAGCAGTACTTC.

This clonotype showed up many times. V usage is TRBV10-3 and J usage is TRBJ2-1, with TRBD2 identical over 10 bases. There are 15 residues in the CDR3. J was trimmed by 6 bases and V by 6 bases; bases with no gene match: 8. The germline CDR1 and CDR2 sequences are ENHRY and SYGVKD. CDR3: CAIRDLAGAVNEQFF. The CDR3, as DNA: TGTGCCATCAGAGATCTAGCGGGAGCTGTCAATGAGCAGTTCTTC.

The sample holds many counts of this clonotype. The CDR3 coding sequence is TGCGCCAGCAGCCGCAAACTCACCGGGAGAACTAACACCGGGGAGCTGTTTTTT. Translating gives CASSRKLTGRTNTGELFF. The rearrangement uses TRBV4-3 and TRBJ2-2; D may be TRBD2 (6 bases). This CDR3 is built from 18 residues. Trimming took 4 bases from V and 2 from J, leaving 20 bases between them. CDR1 and CDR2 from the germline V gene are LGHNA and YSLEER.

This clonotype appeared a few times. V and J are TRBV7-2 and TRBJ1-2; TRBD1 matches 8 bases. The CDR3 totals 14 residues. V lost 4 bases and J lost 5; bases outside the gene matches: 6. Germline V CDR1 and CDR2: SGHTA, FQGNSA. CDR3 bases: TGTGCCAGCAGCTCCCAGGGGGCAGGGTATGGCTACACCTTC. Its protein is CASSSQGAGYGYTF.

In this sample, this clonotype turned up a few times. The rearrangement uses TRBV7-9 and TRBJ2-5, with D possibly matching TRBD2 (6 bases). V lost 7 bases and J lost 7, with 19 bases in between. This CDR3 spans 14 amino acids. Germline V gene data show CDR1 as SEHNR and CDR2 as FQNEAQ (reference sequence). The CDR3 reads CASIPEGSAGTQYF. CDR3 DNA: TGTGCCAGCATCCCAGAAGGGTCAGCGGGGACCCAGTACTTC.

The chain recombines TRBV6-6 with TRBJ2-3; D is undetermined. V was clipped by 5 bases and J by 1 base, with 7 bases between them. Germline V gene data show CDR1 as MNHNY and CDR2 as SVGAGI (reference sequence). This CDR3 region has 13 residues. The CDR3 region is CASSRVGTDTQYF. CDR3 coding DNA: TGTGCCAGCAGTCGGGTAGGCACAGATACGCAGTATTTT.

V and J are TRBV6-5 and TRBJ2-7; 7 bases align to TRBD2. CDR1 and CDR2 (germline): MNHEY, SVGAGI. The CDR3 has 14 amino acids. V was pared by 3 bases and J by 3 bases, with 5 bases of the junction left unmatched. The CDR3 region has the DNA TGTGCCAGCAGTTATCGTAGGACTAGCTACGAGCAGTACTTC. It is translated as CASSYRRTSYEQYF.

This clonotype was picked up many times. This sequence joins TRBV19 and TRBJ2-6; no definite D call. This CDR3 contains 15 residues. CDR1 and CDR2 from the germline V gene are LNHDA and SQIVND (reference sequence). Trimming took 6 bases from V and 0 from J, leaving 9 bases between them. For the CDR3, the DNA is TGTGCCAGTAGCTTCGACAACTCTGGGGCCAACGTCCTGACTTTC. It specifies CASSFDNSGANVLTF. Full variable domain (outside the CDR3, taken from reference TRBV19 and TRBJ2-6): DGGITQSPKYLFRKEGQNVTLSCEQNLNHDAMYWYRQDPGQGLRLIYYSQIVNDFQKGDIAEGYSVSREKKESFPLTVTSAQKNPTAFYLCASSFDNSGANVLTFGAGSRLTVL.

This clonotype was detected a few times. The CDR3 coding sequence is TGTGCCAGCAGCTCTGACAGGAAGGTTGCCGGGGAGCTGTTTTTT. Amino acids: CASSSDRKVAGELFF. The chain carries TRBV7-2 and TRBJ2-2; D is perhaps TRBD1 (6 bases). Germline loops: CDR1 SGHTA, CDR2 FQGNSA. V was trimmed by 4 bases and J by 6 bases, leaving 15 bases between them. This CDR3 contains 15 residues.

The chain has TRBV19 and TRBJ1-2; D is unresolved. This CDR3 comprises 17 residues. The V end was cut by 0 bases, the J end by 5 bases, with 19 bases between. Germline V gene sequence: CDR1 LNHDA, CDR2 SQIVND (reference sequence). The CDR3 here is CASSIDGLARRRYGYTF. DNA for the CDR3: TGTGCCAGTAGTATAGATGGGTTAGCGCGGCGACGGTATGGCTACACCTTC. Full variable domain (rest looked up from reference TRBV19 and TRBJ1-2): DGGITQSPKYLFRKEGQNVTLSCEQNLNHDAMYWYRQDPGQGLRLIYYSQIVNDFQKGDIAEGYSVSREKKESFPLTVTSAQKNPTAFYLCASSIDGLARRRYGYTFGSGTRLTVV.

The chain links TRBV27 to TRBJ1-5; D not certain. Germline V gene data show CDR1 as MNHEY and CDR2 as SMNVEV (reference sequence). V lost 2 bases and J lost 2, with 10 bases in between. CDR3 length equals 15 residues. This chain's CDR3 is CASSLGSLGNQPQHF. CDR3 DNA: TGTGCCAGCAGTTTAGGCAGTCTGGGCAATCAGCCCCAGCATTTT.

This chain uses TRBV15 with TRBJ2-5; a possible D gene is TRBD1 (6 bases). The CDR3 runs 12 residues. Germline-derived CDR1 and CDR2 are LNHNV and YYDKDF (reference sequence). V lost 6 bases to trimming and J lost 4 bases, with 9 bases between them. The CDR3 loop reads CATRQGGETQYF. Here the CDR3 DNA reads TGTGCCACCAGACAGGGCGGAGAGACCCAGTACTTC. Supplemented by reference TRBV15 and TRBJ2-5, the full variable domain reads DAMVIQNPRYQVTQFGKPVTLSCSQTLNHNVMYWYQQKSSQAPKLLFHYYDKDFNNEADTPDNFQSRRPNTSFCFLDIRSPGLGDTAMYLCATRQGGETQYFGPGTRLLVL.

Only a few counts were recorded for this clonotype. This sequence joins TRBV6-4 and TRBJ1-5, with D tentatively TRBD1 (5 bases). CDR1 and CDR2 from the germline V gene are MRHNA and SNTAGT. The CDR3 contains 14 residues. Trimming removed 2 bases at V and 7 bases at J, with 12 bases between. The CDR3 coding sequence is TGTGCCAGCAGTGACGGAGGAGGGGTGCAGCCCCAGCATTTT. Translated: CASSDGGGVQPQHF.

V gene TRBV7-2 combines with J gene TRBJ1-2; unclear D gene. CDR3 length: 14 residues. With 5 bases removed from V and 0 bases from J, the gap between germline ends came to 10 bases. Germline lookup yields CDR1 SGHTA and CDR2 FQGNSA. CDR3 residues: CASSPGPSNYGYTF. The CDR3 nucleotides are TGTGCCAGCAGCCCCGGGCCGTCTAACTATGGCTACACCTTC.

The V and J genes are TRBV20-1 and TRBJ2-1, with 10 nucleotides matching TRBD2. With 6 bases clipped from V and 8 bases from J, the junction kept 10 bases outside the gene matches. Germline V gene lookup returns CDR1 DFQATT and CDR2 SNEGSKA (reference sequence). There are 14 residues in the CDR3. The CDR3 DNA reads TGCAGTGCAAACCCTAGCGGGAGAGGGGATGAGCAGTTCTTC. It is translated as CSANPSGRGDEQFF.

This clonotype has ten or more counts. For the CDR3, the DNA is TGTGCCAGCTCACCCCTCAGAGGGCAGGGGTCCTACAATGAGCAGTTCTTC. As protein: CASSPLRGQGSYNEQFF. The chain joins TRBV18 to TRBJ2-1; maybe TRBD1 (6 bases). The CDR3 is made up of 17 amino acids. Germline V gives CDR1 KGHSH, CDR2 LQKENI. Trimming took off 3 bases at V and 1 base at J, with 16 bases between the two ends.

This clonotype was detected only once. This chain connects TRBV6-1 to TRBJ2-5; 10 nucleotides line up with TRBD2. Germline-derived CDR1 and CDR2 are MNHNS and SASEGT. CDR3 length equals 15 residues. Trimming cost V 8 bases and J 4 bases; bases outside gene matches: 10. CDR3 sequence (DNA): TGTGCCAGCCGTAAGAGCGGGAGGGCCGTAGAGACCCAGTACTTC. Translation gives CASRKSGRAVETQYF.

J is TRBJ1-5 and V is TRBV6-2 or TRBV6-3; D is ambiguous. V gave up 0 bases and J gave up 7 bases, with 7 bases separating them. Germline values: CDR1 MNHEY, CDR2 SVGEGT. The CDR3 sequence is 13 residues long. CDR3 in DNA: TGTGCCAGCAGTTACTCCCCTGGCCAGCCCCAGCATTTT. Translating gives CASSYSPGQPQHF.

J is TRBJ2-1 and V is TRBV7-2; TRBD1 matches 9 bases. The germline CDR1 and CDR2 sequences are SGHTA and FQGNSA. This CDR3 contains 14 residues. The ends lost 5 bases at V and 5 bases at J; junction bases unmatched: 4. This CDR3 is CASSRQGDNNEQFF. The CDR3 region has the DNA TGTGCCAGCAGCCGACAGGGGGATAACAATGAGCAGTTCTTC.

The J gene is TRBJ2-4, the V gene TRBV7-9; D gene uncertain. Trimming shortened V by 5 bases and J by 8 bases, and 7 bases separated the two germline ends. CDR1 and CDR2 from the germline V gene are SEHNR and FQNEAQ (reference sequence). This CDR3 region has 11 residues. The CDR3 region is CASSPLDIQYF. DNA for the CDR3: TGTGCCAGCAGCCCCTTGGACATTCAGTACTTC.

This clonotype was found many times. The CDR3 DNA reads as TGTGCCAGCAGTACCGGACAGGGTGGAGAGCAGTACTTC. Its protein is CASSTGQGGEQYF. This sequence joins TRBV12-3 or TRBV12-4 and TRBJ2-7, with TRBD1 identical over 8 bases. The CDR3 is made up of 13 amino acids. Trimming took 5 bases from V and 7 from J; bases not matched to a gene: 7.

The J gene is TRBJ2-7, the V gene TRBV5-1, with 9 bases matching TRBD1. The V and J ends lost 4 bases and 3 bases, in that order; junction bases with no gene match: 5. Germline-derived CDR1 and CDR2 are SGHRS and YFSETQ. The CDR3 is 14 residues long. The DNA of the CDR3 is TGCGCCAGCAGCATGGGACAGGGTTTCTACGAGCAGTACTTC. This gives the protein CASSMGQGFYEQYF.